This T cell receptor (beta chain) was sequenced in a study of STAT5B mutations in CD4+ large granular lymphocyte leukemia. Study results and limitations: No patients shared main leukemic clonotypes, though approximately 26% appeared at low frequency elsewhere.

The CDR3 consists of 16 residues. Germline CDR1 and CDR2: SGHAT and FQNNGV. The V and J ends lost 1 base and 8 bases respectively, with 17 bases between them. Generated by immunoSEQ multiplex PCR, the TCRdb table keeps only in-frame clones and is missing some. The repertoire has about 20,000 clones, around 76% of them found once; the top ten carry approximately 0.4%. Worth noting for this clone: As yet, its antigen is unknown.

The V call is TRBV11-2, the J call TRBJ1-4; a weak D match, TRBD1 (6 bases). The sequencing input was CD4+ T cells from blood buffy coats. This TCR derives from a human donor in good health. The CDR3 DNA reads as TGTGCCAGCAGCTTAGGCTCAGGGGTCGTAGGAGAAAAACTGTTTTTT. This encodes CASSLGSGVVGEKLFF.